This is a list of T cell receptor beta chains from one sample in a study of cytomegalovirus exposure and HLA in healthy donors. Some clones are missing from TCRdb's copy, which holds only in-frame ones; the method was immunoSEQ multiplex PCR. The sample yields tens of thousands of clones, approximately 70% seen once. The material sequenced was PBMCs. The receptors stem from a woman aged 55-69 years in good health and CMV-seropositive. Each CDR3 is given with its conserved first and last residue. Each record gives: J gene, V gene, clone size, D gene, CDR3 DNA, CDR3 protein. The D gene is left open where the match is weak. Part of the rows lack a size; the others show once, few, many or a class for expanded clones.

j_call: TRBJ1-3
v_call: TRBV5-1
clone_size: NA
d_call: NA
cdr3_nt: TGCGCCAGTACCGGGGACTACTCTGGAAACACCATATATTTT
cdr3_aa: CASTGDYSGNTIYF

j_call: TRBJ1-1
v_call: TRBV5-1
clone_size: once
d_call: NA
cdr3_nt: TGCGCCAGCAGCCTACAGACGGGGGACACTGAAGCTTTCTTT
cdr3_aa: CASSLQTGDTEAFF

j_call: TRBJ1-1
v_call: TRBV6-5
clone_size: NA
d_call: NA
cdr3_nt: TGTGCCAGCATTAGTGGAAACTACCGCACTGAAGCTTTCTTT
cdr3_aa: CASISGNYRTEAFF

j_call: TRBJ2-1
v_call: TRBV7-7
clone_size: NA
d_call: TRBD2
cdr3_nt: TGTGCTAGCAGCTTAGGGAGGGTTGGGAATGAGCAGTTCTTC
cdr3_aa: CASSLGRVGNEQFF

j_call: TRBJ1-3
v_call: TRBV6-6
clone_size: once
d_call: NA
cdr3_nt: TGTGCCAGCAGAGCAGGGGAATCTGGAAACACCATATATTTT
cdr3_aa: CASRAGESGNTIYF

j_call: TRBJ2-1
v_call: TRBV29-1
clone_size: NA
d_call: TRBD1
cdr3_nt: TGCAGCGTTGACGGCGACAGGGGATACAATGAGCAGTTCTTC
cdr3_aa: CSVDGDRGYNEQFF

j_call: TRBJ1-5
v_call: TRBV5-1
clone_size: NA
d_call: NA
cdr3_nt: TGCGCCAGCAGCGTGGGGGGCGGCTATCAGCCCCAGCATTTT
cdr3_aa: CASSVGGGYQPQHF

j_call: TRBJ2-7
v_call: TRBV18
clone_size: NA
d_call: TRBD2
cdr3_nt: TGTGCCAGCTCACCAGCGGGGGGGCCCTCCTACGAGCAGTACTTC
cdr3_aa: CASSPAGGPSYEQYF

j_call: TRBJ1-5
v_call: TRBV7-9
clone_size: NA
d_call: NA
cdr3_nt: TGTGCCAGCAGCAAGCTAGTTGATCAGCCCCAGCATTTT
cdr3_aa: CASSKLVDQPQHF

j_call: TRBJ2-7
v_call: TRBV5-1
clone_size: few
d_call: NA
cdr3_nt: TGCGCCAGCAGCTTGTGGCAGGGGGGTTCCTACGAGCAGTACTTC
cdr3_aa: CASSLWQGGSYEQYF

j_call: TRBJ2-4
v_call: TRBV5-1
clone_size: NA
d_call: NA
cdr3_nt: TGCGCCAGTCCAACAGGGGAGGCGATTGGGGTAGCCAAAAACATTCAGTACTTC
cdr3_aa: CASPTGEAIGVAKNIQYF

j_call: TRBJ1-1
v_call: TRBV19
clone_size: NA
d_call: NA
cdr3_nt: TGTGCCAGTAGTAAGAACCGGGGCACTGAAGCTTTCTTT
cdr3_aa: CASSKNRGTEAFF

j_call: TRBJ2-6
v_call: TRBV5-1
clone_size: NA
d_call: NA
cdr3_nt: TGCGCCAGCAGCTTAAATCGTCCCAGGGGTTCGGGGGCCAACGTCCTGACTTTC
cdr3_aa: CASSLNRPRGSGANVLTF

j_call: TRBJ1-6
v_call: TRBV19
clone_size: NA
d_call: NA
cdr3_nt: TGTGCCAGTAGTATAGCGCGGGCGGATAATTCACCCCTCCACTTT
cdr3_aa: CASSIARADNSPLHF

j_call: TRBJ1-1
v_call: TRBV18
clone_size: NA
d_call: TRBD1
cdr3_nt: TGTGCCAGCTCACTCGGGACAGGGGAAGAAGCTTTCTTT
cdr3_aa: CASSLGTGEEAFF

j_call: TRBJ2-7
v_call: TRBV2
clone_size: NA
d_call: NA
cdr3_nt: TGTGCCAGCAGTGTAGGGGCACCTTACTTC
cdr3_aa: CASSVGAPYF

j_call: TRBJ2-4
v_call: TRBV4-1
clone_size: once
d_call: NA
cdr3_nt: TGCGCCAGCAGCCAACCCGTGAGTCGAAACATTCAGTACTTC
cdr3_aa: CASSQPVSRNIQYF

j_call: TRBJ1-1
v_call: TRBV19
clone_size: NA
d_call: NA
cdr3_nt: TGTGCCAGTAGTAGGAGGGGGGAGGGCACTGAAGCTTTCTTT
cdr3_aa: CASSRRGEGTEAFF

j_call: TRBJ2-1
v_call: TRBV29-1
clone_size: NA
d_call: TRBD1
cdr3_nt: TGCAGCGTTGAGCCCAACAGGGGGATTTACAATGAGCAGTTCTTC
cdr3_aa: CSVEPNRGIYNEQFF

j_call: TRBJ2-3
v_call: TRBV7-9
clone_size: NA
d_call: NA
cdr3_nt: TGTTCCAGCACGCCAGACAGTCTCACAGATACGCAGTATTTT
cdr3_aa: CSSTPDSLTDTQYF

j_call: TRBJ1-2
v_call: TRBV21-1
clone_size: few
d_call: NA
cdr3_nt: TGTGCCAGCAGCAGATGCAGGGTTGGCTACACCTTC
cdr3_aa: CASSRCRVGYTF

j_call: TRBJ2-3
v_call: TRBV6-5
clone_size: NA
d_call: NA
cdr3_nt: TGTGCCAGCAGTTACTCGACAGGTAACACAGATACGCAGTATTTT
cdr3_aa: CASSYSTGNTDTQYF

j_call: TRBJ2-6
v_call: TRBV9
clone_size: once
d_call: NA
cdr3_nt: TGTGCCAGCAGCCCCCGGACAGCCTCTGGGGCCAACGTCCTGACTTTC
cdr3_aa: CASSPRTASGANVLTF

j_call: TRBJ1-4
v_call: TRBV6-5
clone_size: NA
d_call: NA
cdr3_nt: TGTGCCAGCAGCCGGAGAGCCTTTGAAAAACTGTTTTTT
cdr3_aa: CASSRRAFEKLFF

j_call: TRBJ1-1
v_call: TRBV18
clone_size: once
d_call: TRBD1
cdr3_nt: TGTGCCAGCTCACCGGCATCAGGGGGCGTTCGAAACACTGAAGCTTTCTTT
cdr3_aa: CASSPASGGVRNTEAFF

j_call: TRBJ2-7
v_call: TRBV27
clone_size: NA
d_call: NA
cdr3_nt: TGTGCCAGCATGACGGCGGGATACGAGCAGTACTTC
cdr3_aa: CASMTAGYEQYF

j_call: TRBJ1-2
v_call: TRBV7-9
clone_size: NA
d_call: NA
cdr3_nt: TGTGCCAGCAGCTTAGTGGGGGGAACGGGTGGCTACACCTTC
cdr3_aa: CASSLVGGTGGYTF

j_call: TRBJ2-1
v_call: TRBV13
clone_size: NA
d_call: NA
cdr3_nt: TGTGCCAGCAGCGAACAGGGCCTCTCCTATAATGAGCAGTTCTTC
cdr3_aa: CASSEQGLSYNEQFF

j_call: TRBJ2-7
v_call: TRBV6-7
clone_size: NA
d_call: NA
cdr3_nt: TGTGCCAGCAGTTACTCCCCGACGGGGGGCCCTCCTTACGAGCAGTACTTC
cdr3_aa: CASSYSPTGGPPYEQYF

j_call: TRBJ1-2
v_call: TRBV19
clone_size: NA
d_call: TRBD1
cdr3_nt: TGTGCCAGTAGTGAAAGGACAGGGAATGGCTACACCTTC
cdr3_aa: CASSERTGNGYTF

j_call: TRBJ2-7
v_call: TRBV9
clone_size: NA
d_call: NA
cdr3_nt: TGTGCCAGCAGCGAGGGGGTGGGGACCTACGAGCAGTACTTC
cdr3_aa: CASSEGVGTYEQYF

j_call: TRBJ1-3
v_call: TRBV4-3
clone_size: few
d_call: NA
cdr3_nt: TGCGCCAGCAGCCAAGATGAGTTGGCTGGAAACACCATATATTTT
cdr3_aa: CASSQDELAGNTIYF

j_call: TRBJ1-1
v_call: TRBV5-1
clone_size: NA
d_call: NA
cdr3_nt: TGCGCCAGCAGCTTGGGGTTATGGGGGCGCGGGTATGCTTTCTTT
cdr3_aa: CASSLGLWGRGYAFF

j_call: TRBJ2-2
v_call: TRBV5-1
clone_size: few
d_call: NA
cdr3_nt: TGCGCCAGTACTGAGGACAGTTCGAACACCGGGGAGCTGTTTTTT
cdr3_aa: CASTEDSSNTGELFF

j_call: TRBJ2-3
v_call: TRBV7-3
clone_size: NA
d_call: TRBD2
cdr3_nt: TGTGCCAGCAGCTCCGGGACTAGCGGAGTCACAGATACGCAGTATTTT
cdr3_aa: CASSSGTSGVTDTQYF

j_call: TRBJ2-2
v_call: TRBV7-7
clone_size: NA
d_call: TRBD1
cdr3_nt: TGTGCCAGCTCCCCCGGGACAGGGAATGGCGGGGAGCTGTTTTTT
cdr3_aa: CASSPGTGNGGELFF

j_call: TRBJ2-3
v_call: TRBV15
clone_size: NA
d_call: TRBD2
cdr3_nt: TGTGCCACCAGCAGGGAGCGGGGCCCCGCCGCAGATACGCAGTATTTT
cdr3_aa: CATSRERGPAADTQYF

j_call: TRBJ1-3
v_call: TRBV7-2
clone_size: NA
d_call: TRBD1
cdr3_nt: TGTGCCAGCAGCTTATGGCAGGGGGCAAGCTCTGGAAACACCATATATTTT
cdr3_aa: CASSLWQGASSGNTIYF

j_call: TRBJ2-2
v_call: TRBV18
clone_size: NA
d_call: NA
cdr3_nt: TGTGCCAGCTCACCGGTTTTGAGGAGGGCGAACACCGGGGAGCTGTTTTTT
cdr3_aa: CASSPVLRRANTGELFF

j_call: TRBJ2-2
v_call: TRBV19
clone_size: few
d_call: TRBD1
cdr3_nt: TGTGCCAGTAGTATCGTCCCGGGACAGGGGATGGAGCTGTTTTTT
cdr3_aa: CASSIVPGQGMELFF

j_call: TRBJ1-1
v_call: TRBV2
clone_size: NA
d_call: NA
cdr3_nt: TGTGCCAGCAGTGAACCAGGGGTGAACACTGAAGCTTTCTTT
cdr3_aa: CASSEPGVNTEAFF

j_call: TRBJ1-2
v_call: TRBV19
clone_size: NA
d_call: NA
cdr3_nt: TGTGCCAGTAGTATAGTTATGGTCAGACTCGAGAACTATGGCTACACCTTC
cdr3_aa: CASSIVMVRLENYGYTF

j_call: TRBJ2-7
v_call: TRBV28
clone_size: NA
d_call: TRBD1
cdr3_nt: TGTGCCAGCGAGACAGGGGCCCCTAAGTACGAGCAGTACTTC
cdr3_aa: CASETGAPKYEQYF

j_call: TRBJ2-7
v_call: TRBV7-9
clone_size: few
d_call: NA
cdr3_nt: TGTGCCAGCAGCATAAGCGAGATCTCCTACGAGCAGTACTTC
cdr3_aa: CASSISEISYEQYF

j_call: TRBJ1-5
v_call: TRBV6-5
clone_size: NA
d_call: NA
cdr3_nt: TGTGCCAGCAGACAGGGTGCCAGCAATCAGCCCCAGCATTTT
cdr3_aa: CASRQGASNQPQHF